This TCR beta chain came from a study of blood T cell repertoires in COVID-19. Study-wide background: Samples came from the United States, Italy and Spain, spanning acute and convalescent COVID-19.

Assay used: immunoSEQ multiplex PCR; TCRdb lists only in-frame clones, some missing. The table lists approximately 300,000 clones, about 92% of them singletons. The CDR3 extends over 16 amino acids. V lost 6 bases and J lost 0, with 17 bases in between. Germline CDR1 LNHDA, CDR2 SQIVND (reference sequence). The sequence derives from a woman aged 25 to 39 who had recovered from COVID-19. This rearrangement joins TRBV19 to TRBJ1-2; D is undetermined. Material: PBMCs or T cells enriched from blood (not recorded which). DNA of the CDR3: TGTGCCAGTAGCTCGCGGTCTGGGTCAGCTAACTATGGCTACACCTTC. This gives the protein CASSSRSGSANYGYTF.